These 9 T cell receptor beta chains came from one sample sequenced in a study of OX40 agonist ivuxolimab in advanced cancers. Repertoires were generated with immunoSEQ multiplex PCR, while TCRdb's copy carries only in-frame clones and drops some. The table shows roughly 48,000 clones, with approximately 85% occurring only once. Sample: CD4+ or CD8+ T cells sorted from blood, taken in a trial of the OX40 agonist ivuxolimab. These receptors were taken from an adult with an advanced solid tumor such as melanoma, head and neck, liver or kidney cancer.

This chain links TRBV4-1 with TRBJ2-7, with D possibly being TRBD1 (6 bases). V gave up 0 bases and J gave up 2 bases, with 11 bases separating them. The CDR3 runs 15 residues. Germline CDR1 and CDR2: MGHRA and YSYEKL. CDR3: CASSQDTGQTYEQYF. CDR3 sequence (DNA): TGCGCCAGCAGCCAAGACACAGGACAGACCTACGAGCAGTACTTC.

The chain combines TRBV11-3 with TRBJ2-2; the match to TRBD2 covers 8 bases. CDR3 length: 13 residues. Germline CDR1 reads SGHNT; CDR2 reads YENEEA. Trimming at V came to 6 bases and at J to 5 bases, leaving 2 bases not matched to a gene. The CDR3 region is CASSSGGTGELFF. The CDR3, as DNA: TGTGCCAGCAGTTCGGGGGGGACCGGGGAGCTGTTTTTT.

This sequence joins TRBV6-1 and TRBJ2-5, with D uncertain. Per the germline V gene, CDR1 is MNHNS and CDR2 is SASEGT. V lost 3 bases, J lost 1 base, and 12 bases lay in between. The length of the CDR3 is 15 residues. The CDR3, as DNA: TGTGCCAGCAGTGACGGCCCGACGAGCCAAGAGACCCAGTACTTC. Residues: CASSDGPTSQETQYF.

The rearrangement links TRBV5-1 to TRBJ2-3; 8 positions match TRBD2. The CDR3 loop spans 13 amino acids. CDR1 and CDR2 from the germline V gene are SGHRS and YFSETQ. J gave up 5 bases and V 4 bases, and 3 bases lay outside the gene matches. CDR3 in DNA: TGCGCCAGCAGCGGGACTAGTGGAGATACGCAGTATTTT. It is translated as CASSGTSGDTQYF.

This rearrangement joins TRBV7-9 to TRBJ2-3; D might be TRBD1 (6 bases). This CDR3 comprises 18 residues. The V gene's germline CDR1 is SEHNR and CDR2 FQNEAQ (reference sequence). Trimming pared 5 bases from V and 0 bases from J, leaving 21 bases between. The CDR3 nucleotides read TGTGCCAGCAGCAGATTCCTCGGGACACAGTCTAGCACAGATACGCAGTATTTT. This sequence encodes CASSRFLGTQSSTDTQYF.

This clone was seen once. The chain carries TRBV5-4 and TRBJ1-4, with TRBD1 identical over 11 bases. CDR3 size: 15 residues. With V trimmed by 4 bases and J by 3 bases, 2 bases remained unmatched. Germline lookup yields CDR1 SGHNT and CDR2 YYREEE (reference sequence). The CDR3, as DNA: TGTGCCAGCAGCGTGGGACAGGGGGCTAATGAAAAACTGTTTTTT. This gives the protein CASSVGQGANEKLFF. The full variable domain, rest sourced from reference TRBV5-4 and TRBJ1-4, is ETGVTQSPTHLIKTRGQQVTLRCSSQSGHNTVSWYQQALGQGPQFIFQYYREEENGRGNFPPRFSGLQFPNYSSELNVNALELDDSALYLCASSVGQGANEKLFFGSGTQLSVL.

CDR3 sequence: CASSSSGAYNEQFF. CDR3 in DNA: TGTGCCAGCAGCTCTAGCGGGGCCTACAATGAGCAGTTCTTC. This chain links TRBV11-1 with TRBJ2-1; 9 nucleotides agree with TRBD2. This CDR3 comprises 14 residues. V shed 4 bases, J shed 2 bases, and the junction held 0 bases outside the gene matches. The germline V gene has CDR1 SGHAT and CDR2 FQDESV (reference sequence). Based on the CDR3 plus reference TRBV11-1 and TRBJ2-1, the full variable domain is EAEVAQSPRYKITEKSQAVAFWCDPISGHATLYWYRQILGQGPELLVQFQDESVVDDSQLPKDRFSAERLKGVDSTLKIQPAELGDSAMYLCASSSSGAYNEQFFGPGTRLTVL.

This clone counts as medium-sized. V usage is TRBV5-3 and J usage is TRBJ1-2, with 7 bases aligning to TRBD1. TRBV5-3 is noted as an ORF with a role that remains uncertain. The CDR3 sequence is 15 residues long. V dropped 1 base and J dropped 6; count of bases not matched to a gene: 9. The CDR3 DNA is TGTGCCAGAAGCTTGCCCCTTGACAGGGAGGATGGCTACACCTTC. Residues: CARSLPLDREDGYTF.

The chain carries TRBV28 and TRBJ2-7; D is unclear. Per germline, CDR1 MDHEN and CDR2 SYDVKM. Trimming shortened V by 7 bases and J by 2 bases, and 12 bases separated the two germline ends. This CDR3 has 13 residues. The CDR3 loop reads CASNRAQPYEQYF. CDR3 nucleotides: TGTGCCAGCAACCGGGCGCAACCCTACGAGCAGTACTTC. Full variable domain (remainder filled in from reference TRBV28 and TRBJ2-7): DVKVTQSSRYLVKRTGEKVFLECVQDMDHENMFWYRQDPGLGLRLIYFSYDVKMKEKGDIPEGYSVSREKKERFSLILESASTNQTSMYLCASNRAQPYEQYFGPGTRLTVT.